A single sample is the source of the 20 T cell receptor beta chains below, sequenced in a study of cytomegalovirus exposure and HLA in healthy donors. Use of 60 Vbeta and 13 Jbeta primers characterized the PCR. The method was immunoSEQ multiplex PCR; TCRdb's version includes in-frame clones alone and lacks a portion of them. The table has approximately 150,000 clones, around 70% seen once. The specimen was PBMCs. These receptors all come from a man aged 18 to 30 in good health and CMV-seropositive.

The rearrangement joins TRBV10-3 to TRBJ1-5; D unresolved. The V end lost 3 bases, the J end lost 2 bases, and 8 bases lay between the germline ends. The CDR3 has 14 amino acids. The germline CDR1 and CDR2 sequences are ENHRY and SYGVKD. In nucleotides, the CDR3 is TGTGCCATCAGTGACCTGGGCGGCAATCAGCCCCAGCATTTT. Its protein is CAISDLGGNQPQHF.

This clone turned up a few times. The CDR3 reads CASSYGPGPLFYGYTF. CDR3 coding DNA: TGTGCCAGCAGTTACGGGCCAGGTCCACTCTTCTATGGCTACACCTTC. The chain carries TRBV6-5 and TRBJ1-2; D is unclear. V lost 2 bases and J 4 bases, leaving 17 bases between the germline ends. The CDR3 has 16 amino acids. CDR1 and CDR2 from the germline V gene are MNHEY and SVGAGI.

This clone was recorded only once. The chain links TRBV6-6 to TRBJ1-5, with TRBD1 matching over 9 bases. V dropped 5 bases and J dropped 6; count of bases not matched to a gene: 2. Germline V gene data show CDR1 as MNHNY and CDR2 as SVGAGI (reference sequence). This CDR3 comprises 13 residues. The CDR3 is CASSETGGQPQHF. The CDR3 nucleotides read TGTGCCAGCAGTGAGACAGGGGGTCAGCCCCAGCATTTT.

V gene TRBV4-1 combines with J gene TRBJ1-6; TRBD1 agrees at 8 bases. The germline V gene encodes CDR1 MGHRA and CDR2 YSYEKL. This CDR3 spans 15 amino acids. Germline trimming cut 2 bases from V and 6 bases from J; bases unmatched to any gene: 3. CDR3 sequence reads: CASSQHGQGNSPLHF. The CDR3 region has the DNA TGCGCCAGCAGCCAACACGGACAGGGTAATTCACCCCTCCACTTT.

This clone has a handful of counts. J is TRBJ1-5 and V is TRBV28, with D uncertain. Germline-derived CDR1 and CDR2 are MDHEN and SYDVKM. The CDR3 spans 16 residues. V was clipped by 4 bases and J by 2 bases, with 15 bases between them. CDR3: CASSSILTPGNQPQHF. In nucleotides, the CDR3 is TGTGCCAGCAGTTCGATCCTAACCCCGGGCAATCAGCCCCAGCATTTT. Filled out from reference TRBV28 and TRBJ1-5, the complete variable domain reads DVKVTQSSRYLVKRTGEKVFLECVQDMDHENMFWYRQDPGLGLRLIYFSYDVKMKEKGDIPEGYSVSREKKERFSLILESASTNQTSMYLCASSSILTPGNQPQHFGDGTRLSIL.

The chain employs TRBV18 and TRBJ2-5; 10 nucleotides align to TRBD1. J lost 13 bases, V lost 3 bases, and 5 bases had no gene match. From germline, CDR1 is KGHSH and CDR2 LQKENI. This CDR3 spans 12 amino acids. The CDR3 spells CASSPDRTGGYF. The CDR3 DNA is TGTGCCAGCTCACCGGATCGGACAGGGGGGTACTTC.

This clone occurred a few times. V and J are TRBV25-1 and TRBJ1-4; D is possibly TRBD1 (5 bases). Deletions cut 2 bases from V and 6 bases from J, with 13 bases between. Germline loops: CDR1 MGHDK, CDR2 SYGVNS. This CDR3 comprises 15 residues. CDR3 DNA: TGTGCCAGCAGTGAACTCGGGGGGGTGGATGAAAAACTGTTTTTT. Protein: CASSELGGVDEKLFF.

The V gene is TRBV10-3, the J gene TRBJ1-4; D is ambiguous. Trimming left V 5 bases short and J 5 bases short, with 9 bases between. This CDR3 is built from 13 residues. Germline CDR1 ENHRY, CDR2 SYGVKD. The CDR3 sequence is CAISSGTNEKLFF. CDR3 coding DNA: TGTGCCATCAGTTCGGGAACCAATGAAAAACTGTTTTTT.

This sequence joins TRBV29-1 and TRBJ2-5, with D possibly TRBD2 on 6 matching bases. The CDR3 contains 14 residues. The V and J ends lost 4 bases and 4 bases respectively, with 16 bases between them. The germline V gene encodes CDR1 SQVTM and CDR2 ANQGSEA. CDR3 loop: CSVAQAGGIETQYF. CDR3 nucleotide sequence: TGCAGCGTTGCACAAGCGGGTGGGATAGAGACCCAGTACTTC. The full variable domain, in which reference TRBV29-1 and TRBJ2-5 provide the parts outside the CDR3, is SAVISQKPSRDICQRGTSLTIQCQVDSQVTMMFWYRQQPGQSLTLIATANQGSEATYESGFVIDKFPISRPNLTFSTLTVSNMSPEDSSIYLCSVAQAGGIETQYFGPGTRLLVL.

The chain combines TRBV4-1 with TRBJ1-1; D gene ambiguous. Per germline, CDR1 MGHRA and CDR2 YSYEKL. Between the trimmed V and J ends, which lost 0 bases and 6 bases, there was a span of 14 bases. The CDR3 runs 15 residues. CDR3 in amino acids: CASSQEPSRVPEAFF. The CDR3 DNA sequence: TGCGCCAGCAGCCAAGAGCCATCGAGGGTCCCTGAAGCTTTCTTT.

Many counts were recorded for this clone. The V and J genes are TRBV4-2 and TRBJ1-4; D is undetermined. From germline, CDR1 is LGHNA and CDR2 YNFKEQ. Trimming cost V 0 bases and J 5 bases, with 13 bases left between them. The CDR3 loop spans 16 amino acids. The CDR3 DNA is TGTGCCAGCAGCCAAGAAGGAAAGAGCGGGAATGAAAAACTGTTTTTT. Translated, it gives CASSQEGKSGNEKLFF.

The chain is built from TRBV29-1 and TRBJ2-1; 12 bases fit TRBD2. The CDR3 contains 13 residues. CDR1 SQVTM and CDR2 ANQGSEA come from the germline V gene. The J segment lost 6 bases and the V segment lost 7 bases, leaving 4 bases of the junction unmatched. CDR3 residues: CSAGTSGLNEQFF. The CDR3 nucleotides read TGCAGCGCAGGGACTAGCGGGCTCAATGAGCAGTTCTTC.

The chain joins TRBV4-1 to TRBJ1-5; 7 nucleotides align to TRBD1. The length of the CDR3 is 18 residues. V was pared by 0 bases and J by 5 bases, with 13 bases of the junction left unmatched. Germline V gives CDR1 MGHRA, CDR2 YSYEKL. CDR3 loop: CASSQERGGGGLDQPQHF. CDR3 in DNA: TGCGCCAGCAGCCAAGAGAGAGGCGGAGGGGGCCTGGATCAGCCCCAGCATTTT.

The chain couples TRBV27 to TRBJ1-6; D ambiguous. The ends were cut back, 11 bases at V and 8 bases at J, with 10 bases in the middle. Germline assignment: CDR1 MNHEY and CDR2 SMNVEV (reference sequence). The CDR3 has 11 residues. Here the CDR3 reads CASGWDSPLHF. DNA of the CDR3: TGTGCCTCGGGGTGGGATTCACCCCTCCACTTT.

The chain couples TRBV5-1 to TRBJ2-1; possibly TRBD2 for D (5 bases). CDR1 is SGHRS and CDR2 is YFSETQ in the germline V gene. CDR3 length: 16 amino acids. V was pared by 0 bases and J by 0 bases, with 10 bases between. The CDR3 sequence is CASSLGTSSSYNEQFF. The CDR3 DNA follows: TGCGCCAGCAGCTTGGGGACTTCCAGCTCCTACAATGAGCAGTTCTTC.

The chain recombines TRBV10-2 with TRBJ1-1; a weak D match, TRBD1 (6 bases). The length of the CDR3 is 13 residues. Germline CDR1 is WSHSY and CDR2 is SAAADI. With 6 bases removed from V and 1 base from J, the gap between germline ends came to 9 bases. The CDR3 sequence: CASRVDRNTEAFF. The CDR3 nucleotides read TGCGCCAGCAGAGTGGACAGGAACACTGAAGCTTTCTTT.

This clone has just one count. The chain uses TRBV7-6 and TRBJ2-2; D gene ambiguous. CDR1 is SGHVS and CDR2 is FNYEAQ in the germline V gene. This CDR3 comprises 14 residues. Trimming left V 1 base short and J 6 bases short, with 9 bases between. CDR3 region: CASSLEAQAGELFF. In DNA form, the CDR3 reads TGTGCCAGCAGCTTAGAGGCGCAGGCCGGGGAGCTGTTTTTT.

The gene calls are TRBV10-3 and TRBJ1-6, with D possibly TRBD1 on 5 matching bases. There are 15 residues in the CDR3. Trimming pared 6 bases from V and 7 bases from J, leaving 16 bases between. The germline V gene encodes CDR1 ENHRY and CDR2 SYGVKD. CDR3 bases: TGTGCCATCAGGGGGTTGGACATGCTCAATTCACCCCTCCACTTT. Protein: CAIRGLDMLNSPLHF.

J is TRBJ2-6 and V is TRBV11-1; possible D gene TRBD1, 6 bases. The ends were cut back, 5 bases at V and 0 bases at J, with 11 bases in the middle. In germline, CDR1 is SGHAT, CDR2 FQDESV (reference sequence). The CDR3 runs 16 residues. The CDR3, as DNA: TGTGCCAGCAGCCCTGGACAGCTCTCTGGGGCCAACGTCCTGACTTTC. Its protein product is CASSPGQLSGANVLTF. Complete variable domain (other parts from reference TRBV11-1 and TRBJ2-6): EAEVAQSPRYKITEKSQAVAFWCDPISGHATLYWYRQILGQGPELLVQFQDESVVDDSQLPKDRFSAERLKGVDSTLKIQPAELGDSAMYLCASSPGQLSGANVLTFGAGSRLTVL.

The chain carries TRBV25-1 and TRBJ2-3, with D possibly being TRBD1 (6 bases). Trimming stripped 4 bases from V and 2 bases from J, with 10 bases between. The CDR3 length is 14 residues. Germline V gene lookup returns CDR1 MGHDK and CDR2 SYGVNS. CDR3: CASSGQADTDTQYF. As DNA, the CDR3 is TGTGCCAGCAGTGGACAGGCGGACACAGATACGCAGTATTTT.